This section outlines one T cell receptor beta chain sequence together with its context. The antigen this receptor binds is unknown. Per-base qualities were not stored, and no clone one base away is much larger. Genomic DNA was extracted with the Qiagen DNeasy kit from unsorted PBMCs and from negatively selected CD4+ and CD8+ fractions. Amplification of TCR beta CDR3 regions was done by immunoSEQ multiplex PCR with primers that anneal to V and J segments. A synthetic immune receptor repertoire was used to minimize amplification bias, and any remaining bias was removed computationally after sequencing. As for how the authors treated the data: Repertoire diversity was quantified as the Shannon entropy index using custom Python scripts. The unsorted, CD4+ and CD8+ repertoires were each analyzed separately, with the exception of combined analyses, where CD4+ and CD8+ sequences were merged in silico. Clonal expansion was defined as at least a 2-fold frequency increase after treatment relative to C1D1, with a pseudocount of 0.5 for undetected baseline clones. Singleton clones were defined as clones with 0 or 1 copy at C1D1, and non-singleton clones were defined as clones with 2 or more copies. Clones expanded in unsorted samples were annotated as CD4+, CD8+ or unknown by matching protein sequences in sorted samples from the same patient. Wilcoxon tests on paired samples were used to test diversity changes from C1D1 to C4D1. TCRdb holds this immuneACCESS table with in-frame rearrangements only. Some clones are missing; in checked studies, unresolved V genes explain under half, and the rest has no known cause. The DNA was the basis for D and trimming; V, J and clone size are from that table. The sample table lists under 30,000 clones, 60% to 80% of them with a count of one. The ten largest clones represent 3% to 4% of the sample.

These data belong to a study of PD-1 blockade in classical Hodgkin lymphoma (dated by TCRdb to about 2020). About the study as a whole: Nivolumab dosing was 3 mg/kg intravenously every 2 weeks, continuing until either disease progression or unacceptable toxicity. The study used CyTOF and TCR beta sequencing to define a peripheral blood immune signature of response to PD-1 blockade in classical Hodgkin lymphoma. Overall study results and their limits: Diversity was lower in patients who began nivolumab less than 1 year after ASCT, so these patients were left out of later analyses to avoid confounding by immune reconstitution. The study was restricted to a single clinical trial cohort, and the causes of repertoire differences, possibly disease activity or prior therapy, were left undefined. Baseline TCR diversity was reported to be lower in newly diagnosed patients than in healthy donors, and even lower in relapsed/refractory patients. CD4+ but not CD8+ TCR diversity rose significantly by C4D1 (p=0.0027 vs p=0.16), most apparent in complete responders (p=0.02). Trial patients with a complete response had baseline diversity similar to that of newly diagnosed patients, while partial responders and progressors had significantly lower diversity.

Per the germline V gene, KGHSH is the CDR1 and LQKENI is the CDR2. From the cysteine through the phenylalanine, the CDR3 covers 15 amino acids. The only DNA kept is the CDR3, 45 bases in frame from the first base. V drops 5 bases and J drops 4 bases, leaving 15 bases in between. The sample's time point, from its label and the paper: cycle 2 day 1 (C2D1) of nivolumab. Relapse after autologous stem cell transplantation had occurred in all trial patients, and cohorts A, B and C were distinguished by prior brentuximab vedotin exposure. A total of 56 patients with relapsed/refractory classical Hodgkin lymphoma made up the trial cohort, and each patient's best overall response was complete response, partial response or progressive disease. In the multi-cohort phase II CheckMate 205 trial, trial patients received single-agent nivolumab. An independent review committee assessed best overall response using the 2007 International Working Group response criteria. PBMCs from the trial were collected at three points: immediately before nivolumab initiation (C1D1), and during therapy at cycle 2 day 1 and cycle 4 day 1. Peripheral blood was collected in 8 mL Vacutainer Cell Preparation Tubes, from which PBMCs were isolated by centrifugation and then cryopreserved.

The sequence was obtained from a human donor with classical Hodgkin lymphoma. The sequenced sample was peripheral blood mononuclear cells (PBMCs), obtained before the second cycle of nivolumab. This chain is built from TRBV18 and TRBJ1-5; the best D guess is TRBD1, with 5 bases matching. CDR3 protein: CASSSSAGGNQPQHF. The sequenced DNA is TGTGCCAGCTCATCCTCGGCTGGGGGGAATCAGCCCCAGCATTTT.